This TCR beta chain was recorded in a study of T cell responses to AZD1222 COVID-19 vaccine. Data came from immunoSEQ multiplex PCR; TCRdb stores just in-frame clones and leaves some out. Among 150,000 or so clones, approximately 87% were seen once, and the ten largest hold about 5.1%. The clonotype originates from an adult in good health. The sequencing here drew on peripheral blood, taken on day 0 of MenACWY control vaccination.

CDR3 nucleotides: TGCGCCAGCAGCTTCGATAACAGGGGATCGGATGAAAAACTGTTTTTT. Residues: CASSFDNRGSDEKLFF. The V gene is TRBV5-1, the J gene TRBJ1-4; 7 bases match TRBD1. Germline CDR1 SGHRS, CDR2 YFSETQ. The CDR3 is 16 residues long. V gave up 2 bases and J gave up 6 bases; unmatched junction bases: 10. Looking up the rest from reference TRBV5-1 and TRBJ1-4 gives the full variable domain: KAGVTQTPRYLIKTRGQQVTLSCSPISGHRSVSWYQQTPGQGLQFLFEYFSETQRNKGNFPGRFSGRQFSNSRSEMNVSTLELGDSALYLCASSFDNRGSDEKLFFGSGTQLSVL.